Listed below are T cell receptor beta chains from one sample, sequenced in a study of T cells after yellow fever vaccination. TCRdb re-called the 5' RACE reads with MiXCR, one entry per CDR3 protein. The table lists 620,000 or so distinct CDR3 sequences, 9% to 15% of them singletons. The sample was PBMCs, taken on the day of the yellow fever booster vaccination. Source of these receptors: a man between 25 and 39 years old who received the YFV17D yellow fever vaccine. Each CDR3 is given with its conserved first and last residue. The D gene is left open where the match is weak. Clone size is shown for a subset of rows, as once, few, many or a class of expanded clone.

V gene,clone size,D gene,J gene,CDR3 DNA,CDR3 protein
TRBV6-2/TRBV6-3,-,-,TRBJ1-5,TGTGCCAGCAGTTACGGGGGGGCTCATCAGCCCCAGCATTTT,CASSYGGAHQPQHF
TRBV7-9,-,-,TRBJ1-6,TGTGCCAGCAGCTTCGGGACGGCGCTCTCCTATAATTCACCCCTCCACTTT,CASSFGTALSYNSPLHF
TRBV5-1,-,-,TRBJ1-4,TGCGCCAGCAGCTTGGACAGTCACGGGGATGAAAAACTGTTTTTT,CASSLDSHGDEKLFF
TRBV6-4,few,TRBD2,TRBJ2-1,TGTGCCAGCAGTGATGCGGCGGGAGGGCCCCCGTTCTTC,CASSDAAGGPPFF
TRBV4-3,-,-,TRBJ2-7,TGCGCCAGCAGCCTAGGGAAGGCAGGGCTCTACGAGCAGTACTTC,CASSLGKAGLYEQYF
TRBV29-1,few,-,TRBJ2-2,TGCAGCGTTGGCGTGCCAGGGATGTCCGGGGAGCTGTTTTTT,CSVGVPGMSGELFF
TRBV24-1,few,-,TRBJ2-2,TGTGCCTCGGCCCGTTTTGGGGAGCTGTTTTTT,CASARFGELFF
TRBV20-1,few,-,TRBJ2-3,TGCAGTGCTAGAGAGGGGAGGAGGATAGATACGCAGTATTTT,CSAREGRRIDTQYF
TRBV5-1,-,-,TRBJ2-2,TGCGCCAGCAGCTTTGGATACGGGACAAACACCGGGGAGCTGTTTTTT,CASSFGYGTNTGELFF
TRBV11-2,-,-,TRBJ1-5,TGTGCCAGCAGCTTAGATCTCGGCCAGCCCCAGCATTTT,CASSLDLGQPQHF
TRBV4-3,-,TRBD1,TRBJ1-3,TGCGCCAGCAGCCAGGGGGCCGGGACAGGGCCTCGATCCTCTGGAAACACCATATATTTT,CASSQGAGTGPRSSGNTIYF
TRBV18,few,-,TRBJ2-3,TGTGCCAGCTCACCACGGGGATGGAGCACAGATACGCAGTATTTT,CASSPRGWSTDTQYF
TRBV12-3/TRBV12-4,many,-,TRBJ2-5,TGTGCCAGCAGCCGCAGTGCGGGGGAGACCCAGTACTTC,CASSRSAGETQYF
TRBV19,few,-,TRBJ2-4,TGTGCCAGTAGTGGGGGGACTTTTATAGCCAAAAACATTCAGTACTTC,CASSGGTFIAKNIQYF
TRBV12-5,few,TRBD2,TRBJ2-1,TGTGCTAGTGGCTCACTAGCGGGAGTTGGCAATGAGCAGTTCTTC,CASGSLAGVGNEQFF
TRBV7-9,few,-,TRBJ1-3,TGTGCCAGCAGCGAAGGGCGGGGCACCATATATTTT,CASSEGRGTIYF
TRBV24-1,-,-,TRBJ2-2,TGTGCCACCAGTGATCCGGGCAGGGGCGACGGGGAGCTGTTTTTT,CATSDPGRGDGELFF
TRBV3-1,-,-,TRBJ1-2,TGTGCCAGCAGCCCCCCCGACAGACCTAACTATGGCTACACCTTC,CASSPPDRPNYGYTF